Shown below are 27 T cell receptor beta chains from a single sample sequenced in a study of regulatory T cells in long-lasting Graves disease. In building TCR beta libraries, iRepertoire HTBI primers were used together with Arm-PCR of CDR3 regions. Each CDR3 protein gets one entry after TCRdb re-called the multiplex PCR reads with MiXCR. The sample carries roughly 560,000 distinct CDR3 sequences, more than 10% recorded once. This sample's time point: newly diagnosed GD, antithyroid drugs for less than 3 months. The TCR library was made from RNA that had been extracted from PBMCs in TRIzol. These data were likewise used in another study, on T cells in Graves' hyperthyroidism and ophthalmopathy.

Specimen: peripheral blood mononuclear cells (PBMCs), collected at new diagnosis, from a patient treated with antithyroid drugs. The receptors shown here come from a young woman with Graves disease.

In this sample, this clonotype turned up once. This likely stems from a read error, as it lies one base from a far larger clone. The chain employs TRBV6-2 or TRBV6-3 and TRBJ2-7; 7 bases are a match to TRBD1. The CDR3 has 14 residues. The J segment lost 2 bases and the V segment lost 10 bases, leaving 11 bases of the junction unmatched. Germline V CDR1 and CDR2: MNHEY, SVGEGT. The CDR3 is CAIGNRGPTYEQYF. The CDR3 bases are TGTGCCATCGGGAACAGGGGACCCACCTACGAGCAGTACTTC.

The chain links TRBV4-3 to TRBJ2-3; TRBD1 aligns across 10 bases. The CDR3 length is 17 residues. The germline CDR1 and CDR2 sequences are LGHNA and YSLEER. The V and J ends lost 3 bases and 4 bases, in that order; junction bases with no gene match: 10. CDR3 DNA: TGCGCCAGCAGCCATCCCCGTTGGGACAGGGGTCCAGATACGCAGTATTTT. Its translation is CASSHPRWDRGPDTQYF.

Notes on this clonotype: One junction end does not reproduce the germline sequence, and a read error may be involved. The chain couples TRBV12-5 to TRBJ1-2; TRBD1 might be the D (5 bases). The CDR3 contains 16 residues. The germline CDR1 and CDR2 sequences are LGHNT and FRNRAP. This CDR3 reads CASVLGKTRGTSGYTF. The CDR3 DNA follows: TGTGCTAGTGTTTTGGGAAAGACGAGGGGAACTTCTGGCTACACCTTC.

This clonotype was seen only a few times. The CDR3 sequence is CARGDSAADEQYF. The CDR3 region has the DNA TGTGCCCGGGGGGACAGCGCCGCTGACGAGCAGTACTTC. The chain links TRBV2 to TRBJ2-7; D possibly matches TRBD1 or TRBD2 (7 bases each). In germline, CDR1 is SNHLY, CDR2 FYNNEI. The V and J ends lost 11 bases and 5 bases respectively, with 19 bases between them. This CDR3 contains 13 residues.

V is TRBV30 and J is TRBJ2-2, with 14 bases lining up with TRBD2. Germline V CDR1 and CDR2: GTSNPN, SVGIG (reference sequence). The V and J ends lost 2 bases and 3 bases, in that order; junction bases with no gene match: 8. This CDR3 contains 18 residues. The CDR3 DNA is TGTGCCTGGAGTCGACTAGCGGGAGGGCCAAAGTACACCGGGGAGCTGTTTTTT. Protein product: CAWSRLAGGPKYTGELFF.

The table lists this clonotype with many counts. CDR3 residues: CATKLAAYTDTQYF. The CDR3 DNA is TGTGCCACCAAACTAGCGGCCTATACAGATACGCAGTATTTT. The genes are TRBV2 and TRBJ2-3; 8 bases are a match to TRBD2. The CDR3 covers 14 residues. The trim removed 10 bases at V and 3 bases at J, leaving 9 bases unmatched. The germline V gene encodes CDR1 SNHLY and CDR2 FYNNEI.

This clonotype has a count of ten or more. The gene calls are TRBV7-8 and TRBJ1-1; TRBD1 agrees at 7 bases. V shed 6 bases, J shed 4 bases, and the junction held 8 bases outside the gene matches. Germline V CDR1 and CDR2: SGHVS, FQNEAQ. CDR3 size: 14 residues. CDR3 protein: CASSQGGYGTEAFF. CDR3 bases: TGTGCCAGCAGTCAGGGGGGGTATGGCACTGAAGCTTTCTTT.

There are a few counts of this clonotype. This chain joins TRBV5-4 and TRBJ2-7, with a tentative D call TRBD2 (5 bases). From germline, CDR1 is SGHNT and CDR2 YYREEE (reference sequence). This CDR3 comprises 14 residues. Between the trimmed V and J ends, which lost 0 bases and 2 bases, there was a span of 9 bases. CDR3 region: CASSLAVGAYEQYF. The CDR3 coding sequence is TGTGCCAGCAGCTTGGCCGTGGGAGCCTACGAGCAGTACTTC. Drawing the rest from reference TRBV5-4 and TRBJ2-7, the complete variable domain is ETGVTQSPTHLIKTRGQQVTLRCSSQSGHNTVSWYQQALGQGPQFIFQYYREEENGRGNFPPRFSGLQFPNYSSELNVNALELDDSALYLCASSLAVGAYEQYFGPGTRLTVT.

In its sample, this clonotype was seen many times. The genes are TRBV20-1 and TRBJ2-7; D may correspond to TRBD1 or TRBD2 (5 bases each). Trimming took 4 bases from V and 2 from J, leaving 15 bases between them. The length of the CDR3 is 14 residues. Per germline, CDR1 DFQATT and CDR2 SNEGSKA (reference sequence). CDR3 bases: TGCAGTGCTAACCGGGACCGATCCGCCTACGAGCAGTACTTC. Translating it yields CSANRDRSAYEQYF.

V is TRBV19 and J is TRBJ1-3, with unresolved D. Germline assignment: CDR1 LNHDA and CDR2 SQIVND (reference sequence). V dropped 1 base and J dropped 3 bases, with 7 bases sitting between them. The CDR3 is made up of 14 amino acids. The CDR3 protein is CASSIGHVGNTIYF. The CDR3 bases are TGTGCCAGTAGTATAGGACATGTTGGAAACACCATATATTTT.

This clonotype was counted at least ten times. The V call is TRBV6-5, the J call TRBJ2-7; the match to TRBD2 covers 7 bases. The CDR3 is 15 residues long. Per the germline V gene, CDR1 is MNHEY and CDR2 is SVGAGI. Unmatched junction bases numbered 7, after V lost 0 bases and J lost 5 bases. DNA of the CDR3: TGTGCCAGCAGTTACTCCGGTGGGAGGGCCGACGAGCAGTACTTC. This codes for CASSYSGGRADEQYF.

This clonotype has more than one count but fewer than ten. The chain is built from TRBV30 and TRBJ2-7; 7 bases map to TRBD2. CDR3 length equals 14 residues. Germline V gene lookup returns CDR1 GTSNPN and CDR2 SVGIG (reference sequence). V shed 2 bases and J 4 bases; nucleotides not matched to a gene: 8. The CDR3 nucleotides read TGTGCCTGGAGTCCTGGACTAGTTGGGTACGAGCAGTACTTC. Translating it yields CAWSPGLVGYEQYF.

This clonotype was detected many times. The chain is built from TRBV14 and TRBJ1-1; D is uncertain. Germline CDR1 and CDR2: SGHDN and FVKESK. There are 13 residues in the CDR3. Trimming left V 4 bases short and J 9 bases short, with 15 bases between. The CDR3 is CASSPDTYRKAFF. Here the CDR3 DNA reads TGTGCCAGCAGCCCCGACACATATCGCAAAGCTTTCTTT. The full variable domain, rest sourced from reference TRBV14 and TRBJ1-1, is EAGVTQFPSHSVIEKGQTVTLRCDPISGHDNLYWYRRVMGKEIKFLLHFVKESKQDESGMPNNRFLAERTGGTYSTLKVQPAELEDSGVYFCASSPDTYRKAFFGQGTRLTVV.

This clonotype was recorded at least ten times. The chain is built from TRBV12-3 or TRBV12-4 and TRBJ1-5; TRBD1 agrees at 10 bases. The CDR3 is 17 residues long. Trimming took 5 bases from V and 2 from J; bases not matched to a gene: 9. CDR3 sequence: CASSLTGGSEGNQPQHF. The DNA for the CDR3 is TGTGCCAGCAGTCTGACAGGGGGCTCGGAAGGCAATCAGCCCCAGCATTTT.

This clonotype has just a few counts. This rearrangement joins TRBV5-8 to TRBJ1-1; 8 nucleotides match TRBD1. Losses at the gene ends were 9 bases for V and 3 bases for J; bases not matched to a gene: 10. Germline CDR1 is SGHTS and CDR2 is YDEGEE. There are 14 residues in the CDR3. The CDR3 nucleotides are TGTGCCATCCGCAGCCAGGGGGCGGACACTGAAGCTTTCTTT. It yields the protein CAIRSQGADTEAFF.

Remarks on this clonotype: This may come from a read error, since a much larger clone is one base off. The rearrangement links TRBV4-1 to TRBJ2-7; D is uncertain. Germline values: CDR1 MGHRA, CDR2 YSYEKL. Trimming left V 1 base short and J 0 bases short, with 10 bases between. The CDR3 covers 15 residues. The CDR3 here is CASSQGALSSYEQYF. The CDR3 DNA is TGCGCCAGCAGCCAAGGGGCCCTGAGCTCCTACGAGCAGTACTTC.

This clonotype came up many times. This chain links TRBV19 with TRBJ1-1, with a tentative D call TRBD1 (5 bases). Trimming took 7 bases from V and 1 from J, leaving 13 bases between them. Germline V gene sequence: CDR1 LNHDA, CDR2 SQIVND (reference sequence). This CDR3 region has 14 residues. The CDR3: CASILTGANTEAFF. DNA of the CDR3: TGTGCCAGTATTCTGACTGGGGCGAACACTGAAGCTTTCTTT.

This clonotype was seen repeatedly, ten times or more. The rearrangement links TRBV20-1 to TRBJ2-1, with D perhaps TRBD2 (6 bases). Trimming removed 3 bases at V and 4 bases at J, with 13 bases between. This CDR3 is built from 14 residues. Looked up from germline, CDR1 is DFQATT and CDR2 is SNEGSKA (reference sequence). CDR3 sequence reads: CSASGLSGYNEQFF. CDR3 bases: TGCAGTGCTAGTGGACTATCGGGGTACAATGAGCAGTTCTTC.

This clonotype has just a few counts. The chain is built from TRBV20-1 and TRBJ2-7; perhaps D is TRBD1 or TRBD2 (5 bases each). V was shortened by 6 bases and J by 0 bases, with 18 bases between the two germline ends. Germline V CDR1 and CDR2: DFQATT, SNEGSKA (reference sequence). The length of the CDR3 is 15 residues. As DNA, the CDR3 is TGCAGTGCCCAAGGCATCGGGGCGCCCTCCTACGAGCAGTACTTC. Translation gives CSAQGIGAPSYEQYF.

This clonotype was observed a handful of times. The chain has TRBV20-1 and TRBJ1-4; D is possibly TRBD1 (6 bases). Germline CDR1 is DFQATT and CDR2 is SNEGSKA (reference sequence). Deletions cut 5 bases from V and 8 bases from J, with 21 bases between. CDR3 size: 15 residues. Written as DNA, the CDR3 is TGCAGTGCTTACCCCGCGGGGGCGAAGATCGAAAAACTGTTTTTT. Residues: CSAYPAGAKIEKLFF.

The V call is TRBV29-1, the J call TRBJ1-2; 9 nucleotides agree with TRBD1. J gave up 7 bases and V 3 bases, and 6 bases lay outside the gene matches. The germline CDR1 and CDR2 sequences are SQVTM and ANQGSEA. The CDR3 extends over 13 amino acids. CDR3 amino acids: CSVEVQGALGYTF. The CDR3 DNA reads as TGCAGCGTTGAGGTACAGGGGGCCCTTGGCTACACCTTC.

This clonotype occurred a few times. V gene TRBV13 combines with J gene TRBJ2-7; a weak D match, TRBD2 (5 bases). The CDR3 loop spans 15 amino acids. Germline V CDR1 and CDR2: PRHDT, FYEKMQ (reference sequence). The V and J ends lost 0 bases and 1 base respectively, with 10 bases between them. The DNA for the CDR3 is TGTGCCAGCAGCTTAGGCCAGCGCGGGTCCTACGAGCAGTACTTC. Its protein is CASSLGQRGSYEQYF.

In this sample, this clonotype turned up many times. J is TRBJ2-1 and V is TRBV11-2, with D possibly being TRBD2 (6 bases). Trimming removed 3 bases at V and 7 bases at J, with 7 bases between. Germline V gene lookup returns CDR1 SGHAT and CDR2 FQNNGV. The CDR3 has 12 residues. The DNA of the CDR3 is TGTGCCAGCAGCTTCGGGAGAAATGAGCAGTTCTTC. Protein product: CASSFGRNEQFF. Looking up the rest from reference TRBV11-2 and TRBJ2-1 gives the full variable domain: EAGVAQSPRYKIIEKRQSVAFWCNPISGHATLYWYQQILGQGPKLLIQFQNNGVVDDSQLPKDRFSAERLKGVDSTLKIQPAKLEDSAVYLCASSFGRNEQFFGPGTRLTVL.

The rearrangement joins TRBV27 to TRBJ1-2; TRBD1 might be the D (6 bases). This CDR3 has 13 amino acids. V gave up 5 bases and J gave up 10 bases, with 17 bases separating them. From germline, CDR1 is MNHEY and CDR2 SMNVEV (reference sequence). DNA for the CDR3: TGTGCCAGCAGTCCCATTGACAGGCCCTCCTACACCTTC. Its protein is CASSPIDRPSYTF.

This clonotype was counted many times. The CDR3 coding sequence is TGTGCCAGCAGCCCCTCCGGGACTAGCTACGAGCAGTACTTC. Its translation is CASSPSGTSYEQYF. The chain employs TRBV7-9 and TRBJ2-7; 8 positions match TRBD2. Germline V CDR1 and CDR2: SEHNR, FQNEAQ (reference sequence). After removal of 5 bases from V and 3 bases from J, the junction contained 6 bases not matched to a gene. The CDR3 is 14 amino acids.

In this sample, this clonotype turned up many times. This sequence joins TRBV10-3 and TRBJ2-7; D is unclear. The CDR3 extends over 12 amino acids. V was trimmed by 10 bases and J by 4 bases, leaving 14 bases between them. Per the germline V gene, CDR1 is ENHRY and CDR2 is SYGVKD. As DNA, the CDR3 is TGTGCCAACAGCGACGGAGATTACGAGCAGTACTTC. Its protein is CANSDGDYEQYF.

This clonotype appeared many times. This chain links TRBV7-2 with TRBJ2-7; 7 nucleotides align to TRBD1. The CDR3 is 15 amino acids. Germline CDR1 SGHTA, CDR2 FQGNSA. J gave up 4 bases and V 2 bases, and 8 bases lay outside the gene matches. Here the CDR3 reads CASSLFVTGTYEQYF. The CDR3 nucleotides read TGTGCCAGCAGCTTATTTGTGACAGGGACATACGAGCAGTACTTC. Full variable domain (rest looked up from reference TRBV7-2 and TRBJ2-7): GAGVSQSPSNKVTEKGKDVELRCDPISGHTALYWYRQSLGQGLEFLIYFQGNSAPDKSGLPSDRFSAERTGGSVSTLTIQRTQQEDSAVYLCASSLFVTGTYEQYFGPGTRLTVT.